The 5 T cell receptor beta chains given below trace back to one sample, sequenced in a study of post-analysis software for immune sequencing data. Whole-study findings and limits: Controls had lower frequencies than patients of about 5 TRBV segments, which included TRBV5-6, TRBV5-1 and TRBV20-1.

Their recognized antigens are unknown. Researchers reported that TCR beta cDNA libraries carried unique molecular identifiers. TCRdb reprocessed the PCR reads with MiXCR, giving one entry per CDR3 protein. The repertoire holds roughly 430,000 distinct CDR3 sequences, with approximately 39% as singletons. What was sequenced was blood. The receptors come from a girl aged 2 to 9 with multiple sclerosis.

This clonotype was counted between two and nine times. The V gene is TRBV6-6, the J gene TRBJ1-6, with 7 positions matching TRBD1. CDR1 is MNHNY, CDR2 SVGAGI, per germline (reference sequence). The CDR3 runs to 14 residues. V lost 2 bases, J lost 10 bases, and 5 bases stayed unmatched. The CDR3 here is CASSYGTVSSPLHF. The CDR3 DNA reads as TGTGCCAGCAGTTACGGGACAGTCTCCTCACCCCTCCACTTT.

This sequence joins TRBV20-1 and TRBJ1-1; no clear D. The length of the CDR3 is 10 residues. The V end was cut by 6 bases, the J end by 6 bases, with 8 bases between. Germline CDR1 DFQATT, CDR2 SNEGSKA (reference sequence). CDR3 in amino acids: CSASRAEAFF. The CDR3 DNA reads TGCAGTGCCTCGCGCGCTGAAGCTTTCTTT.

This clonotype was seen just once. This chain connects TRBV7-8 to TRBJ1-1; TRBD1 is a possible D gene (5 bases). The CDR3 loop spans 16 amino acids. Germline lookup yields CDR1 SGHVS and CDR2 FQNEAQ. Trimming pared 1 base from V and 2 bases from J, leaving 14 bases between. The CDR3 loop is CASSLDPAGLNTEAFF. The CDR3, as DNA: TGTGCCAGCAGCTTAGATCCCGCAGGGCTTAACACTGAAGCTTTCTTT.

The sample holds a few counts of this clonotype. The chain has TRBV9 and TRBJ2-5; 11 bases fit TRBD1. Trimming removed 0 bases from V and 4 bases from J; junction bases left unmatched: 5. CDR1 SGDLS and CDR2 YYNGEE come from the germline V gene. There are 16 residues in the CDR3. DNA of the CDR3: TGTGCCAGCAGCGTAGGTGGGACAGGGGGAAGAGAGACCCAGTACTTC. This sequence encodes CASSVGGTGGRETQYF. The full variable domain, completed using reference TRBV9 and TRBJ2-5, is DSGVTQTPKHLITATGQRVTLRCSPRSGDLSVYWYQQSLDQGLQFLIQYYNGEERAKGNILERFSAQQFPDLHSELNLSSLELGDSALYFCASSVGGTGGRETQYFGPGTRLLVL.

The chain employs TRBV4-1 and TRBJ2-7; D uncertain. The germline gives CDR1 MGHRA, CDR2 YSYEKL. The CDR3 totals 17 residues. The V end was cut by 1 base, the J end by 4 bases, with 20 bases between. The CDR3 reads CASSQGNLGRLTYEQYF. In DNA, the CDR3 is TGCGCCAGCAGCCAAGGGAACCTCGGACGGCTGACTTACGAGCAGTACTTC.